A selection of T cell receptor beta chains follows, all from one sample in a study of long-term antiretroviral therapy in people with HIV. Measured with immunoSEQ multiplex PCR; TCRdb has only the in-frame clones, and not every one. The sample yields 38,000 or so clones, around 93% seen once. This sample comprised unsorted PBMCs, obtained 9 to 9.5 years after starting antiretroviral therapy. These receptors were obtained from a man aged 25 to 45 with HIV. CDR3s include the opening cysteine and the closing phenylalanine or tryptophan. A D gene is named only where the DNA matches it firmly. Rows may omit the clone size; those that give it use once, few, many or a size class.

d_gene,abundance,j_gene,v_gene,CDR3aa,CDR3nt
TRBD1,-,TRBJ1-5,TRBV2,CASSDRGIGNQPQHF,TGTGCCAGCAGTGACAGGGGGATAGGGAATCAGCCCCAGCATTTT
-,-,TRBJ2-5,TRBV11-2,CASSGDRMVGTQYF,TGTGCCAGCAGCGGCGACAGGATGGTTGGGACCCAGTACTTC
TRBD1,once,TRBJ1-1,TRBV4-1,CASSHRQGARTEAFF,TGCGCCAGCAGCCATCGACAGGGGGCGAGAACTGAAGCTTTCTTT
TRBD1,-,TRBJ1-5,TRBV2,CASTERGPGQPQHF,TGTGCCAGCACCGAGAGGGGGCCTGGTCAGCCCCAGCATTTT
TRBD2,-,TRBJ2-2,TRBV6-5,CASRNGGADVGELFF,TGTGCCAGCAGGAACGGGGGGGCCGACGTCGGGGAGCTGTTTTTT
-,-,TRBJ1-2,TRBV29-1,CSVSLSSQRNYGYTF,TGCAGCGTCAGTCTGAGCTCACAGCGTAACTATGGCTACACCTTC
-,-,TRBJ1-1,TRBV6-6,CASSSTLATEAFF,TGTGCCAGCAGCTCTACATTGGCCACTGAAGCTTTCTTT
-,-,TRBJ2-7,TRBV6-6,CASTEIDRFSYEQYF,TGTGCCAGCACTGAAATAGACAGATTTTCCTACGAGCAGTACTTC
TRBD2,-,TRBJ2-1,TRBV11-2,CASSFELAGYNEQFF,TGTGCCAGCAGCTTCGAACTAGCGGGGTACAATGAGCAGTTCTTC
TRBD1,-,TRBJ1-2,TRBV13,CASSPRDRPFGYTF,TGTGCCAGCAGCCCTAGGGACAGGCCCTTTGGCTACACCTTC
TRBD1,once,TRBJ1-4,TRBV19,CASSFNPGTGSAKLFF,TGTGCCAGTAGTTTCAACCCCGGGACAGGGTCGGCAAAACTGTTTTTT
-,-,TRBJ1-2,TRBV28,CASLSGQLSFAYTF,TGTGCCAGCCTGTCCGGGCAGTTATCGTTTGCCTACACCTTC
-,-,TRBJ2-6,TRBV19,CATRSGANVLTF,TGTGCCACCAGGTCGGGGGCCAACGTCCTGACTTTC
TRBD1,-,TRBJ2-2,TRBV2,CASRLWTGWSGELFF,TGTGCCAGCAGACTATGGACAGGTTGGAGCGGGGAGCTGTTTTTT
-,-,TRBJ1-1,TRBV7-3,CASSLISDTEAFF,TGTGCCAGCAGCTTAATCTCGGACACTGAAGCTTTCTTT
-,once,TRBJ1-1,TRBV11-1,CASSMDTEAFF,TGTGCCAGCAGCATGGACACTGAAGCTTTCTTT